This TCR beta chain was captured in a study of blood T cells in healthy people across ages. Notes on the study in general: When set beside aged donors, long-lived donors presented more naive CD4+ cells and higher diversity. Roughly linear age-related decline in beta diversity appeared, significant by age approximately 43. Investigators treated diversity estimates from one million T cells as underestimates.

This CDR3 comprises 14 residues. V lost 6 bases to trimming and J lost 1 base; unmatched junction nucleotides: 4. From germline, CDR1 is LGHNT and CDR2 FRNRAP. Turning to this clonotype: The antigen remains undetermined.

Combining a sample-barcoded 5' primer with a J-beta primer mix, a second PCR ran for about 7 to 11 cycles. Each cDNA molecule, via a template-switch adaptor with 12 random nucleotides, was tagged. TCRdb independently ran MiXCR on the 5' RACE reads; one entry per CDR3 protein. The sample lists about 680,000 distinct CDR3 sequences; about half were seen once. The sequenced sample was blood. This sequence joins TRBV12-5 and TRBJ1-2, with 8 bases lining up with TRBD1. This receptor was taken from a woman in her sixties in good health. The CDR3 region is CASGYGQGNYGYTF. For the CDR3, the DNA is TGTGCTAGTGGCTACGGACAGGGTAACTATGGCTACACCTTC.